Listed below are T cell receptor beta chains from one sample, sequenced in a study of blood T cell repertoires in COVID-19. The protocol was immunoSEQ multiplex PCR, while the TCRdb copy is restricted to in-frame clones and leaves out a portion. The data show 350,000 to 450,000 clones, roughly 92% seen once. The specimen was PBMCs or T cells enriched from blood (not recorded which). These receptors were obtained from a woman aged 40 to 49 who had been exposed to COVID-19. The CDR3 runs from the conserved cysteine through the conserved F or W. A D gene is named only where the DNA matches it firmly. Size is omitted from some rows. Given values are once, few, many or a class for expanded clones.

abundance	v_gene	d_gene	j_gene	CDR3aa	CDR3nt
.	TRBV27	TRBD1	TRBJ1-4	CASSRRTGFGEKLFF	TGTGCCAGCAGTCGTCGGACAGGGTTTGGTGAAAAACTGTTTTTT
.	TRBV27	.	TRBJ1-6	CASSLRGRYNSPLHF	TGTGCCAGCAGTTTAAGAGGTCGCTATAATTCACCCCTCCACTTT
.	TRBV2	TRBD2	TRBJ2-7	CASRPGLAGYEQYF	TGTGCCAGCAGACCCGGGCTAGCGGGCTACGAGCAGTACTTC
once	TRBV12-3/TRBV12-4	.	TRBJ1-4	CASTRNEKLFF	TGTGCCAGCACCAGAAATGAAAAACTGTTTTTT
.	TRBV30	.	TRBJ2-2	CAWSEELWVGGTGELFF	TGTGCCTGGAGTGAGGAGTTATGGGTCGGCGGCACCGGGGAGCTGTTTTTT
.	TRBV19	.	TRBJ1-2	CASSIVSLGLGARGYTF	TGTGCCAGTAGTATTGTCAGCCTCGGGCTGGGGGCGCGGGGCTACACCTTC
.	TRBV27	.	TRBJ1-2	CASSLSRQAGYGYTF	TGTGCCAGCAGTTTATCGAGGCAGGCGGGCTATGGCTACACCTTC
.	TRBV30	.	TRBJ1-2	CAWSRDGGAGYTF	TGTGCCTGGAGTCGGGACGGCGGGGCTGGCTACACCTTC
.	TRBV18	.	TRBJ1-1	CASSPTNTEAFF	TGTGCCAGCTCACCCACAAACACTGAAGCTTTCTTT
.	TRBV11-2	.	TRBJ2-1	CASSLDVVGEQFF	TGTGCCAGCAGCTTAGATGTGGTCGGTGAGCAGTTCTTC
.	TRBV5-4	TRBD1	TRBJ1-5	CASSFGPGQGHQPQHF	TGTGCCAGCAGCTTTGGCCCGGGACAGGGGCATCAGCCCCAGCATTTT
.	TRBV29-1	TRBD2	TRBJ2-1	CSAPLTSGEQFF	TGCAGCGCCCCACTGACTAGCGGGGAGCAGTTCTTC
once	TRBV9	.	TRBJ1-3	CASSETGLSSGNTIYF	TGTGCCAGCAGCGAGACAGGATTGAGCTCTGGAAACACCATATATTTT
.	TRBV11-1	.	TRBJ2-3	CASSPQASTDTQYF	TGTGCCAGCAGCCCCCAAGCAAGCACAGATACGCAGTATTTT
.	TRBV15	.	TRBJ1-4	CATSRGPSGEKLFF	TGTGCCACCAGCAGAGGGCCCTCGGGTGAAAAACTGTTTTTT
.	TRBV30	.	TRBJ1-6	CAWSVGGGSPLHF	TGTGCCTGGAGTGTAGGCGGAGGATCACCCCTCCACTTT
.	TRBV4-1	TRBD2	TRBJ2-7	CASSPGRGDEQYF	TGCGCCAGCAGCCCGGGACGGGGGGACGAGCAGTACTTC
.	TRBV27	.	TRBJ1-6	CASSLQAGAQNSPLHF	TGTGCCAGCAGTTTACAAGCAGGGGCCCAAAATTCACCCCTCCACTTT
.	TRBV5-1	TRBD2	TRBJ2-1	CASSRRLAGGLNEQFF	TGCGCCAGCAGCAGAAGACTAGCGGGGGGCCTTAATGAGCAGTTCTTC
.	TRBV5-6	TRBD1	TRBJ2-4	CASSDGQGRFRDKNIQYF	TGTGCCAGCAGCGACGGACAGGGGCGATTCAGGGACAAAAACATTCAGTACTTC
.	TRBV12-5	.	TRBJ2-7	CASGLGRWDGSYEQYF	TGTGCTAGTGGTTTGGGGCGGTGGGACGGGAGTTACGAGCAGTACTTC
few	TRBV5-1	.	TRBJ2-7	CASSLGSLASYEQYF	TGCGCCAGCAGCTTGGGCAGTTTGGCCTCCTACGAGCAGTACTTC
.	TRBV5-4	TRBD1	TRBJ2-5	CASSPGGTGYQETQYF	TGTGCCAGCAGCCCCGGCGGGACAGGGTACCAAGAGACCCAGTACTTC
few	TRBV19	.	TRBJ2-7	CASSRLQGTYEQYF	TGTGCCAGTAGTAGGTTGCAGGGGACGTACGAGCAGTACTTC
many	TRBV5-1	.	TRBJ2-2	CASSLRGTPNTGELFF	TGCGCCAGCAGCTTGCGGGGGACCCCGAACACCGGGGAGCTGTTTTTT
.	TRBV5-6	.	TRBJ1-1	CASSLYGGANTEAFF	TGTGCCAGCAGCTTGTATGGGGGGGCGAACACTGAAGCTTTCTTT
.	TRBV19	.	TRBJ1-2	CASSIMGARPNYGYTF	TGTGCCAGTAGTATTATGGGGGCCCGGCCCAACTATGGCTACACCTTC
.	TRBV18	TRBD1	TRBJ1-1	CASSRSDRANTEAFF	TGTGCCAGCTCACGAAGCGACAGGGCGAACACTGAAGCTTTCTTT
.	TRBV6-1	.	TRBJ1-2	CASSESSGFGGYTF	TGTGCCAGCAGTGAATCATCGGGATTCGGGGGCTACACCTTC
once	TRBV5-6	.	TRBJ2-5	CASSPGTFRETQYF	TGTGCCAGCAGCCCCGGGACTTTCCGAGAGACCCAGTACTTC
.	TRBV19	.	TRBJ1-3	CASTPRGGLSGNTIYF	TGTGCCAGTACCCCTCGAGGGGGTTTGAGCGGAAACACCATATATTTT
.	TRBV4-2	TRBD1	TRBJ1-2	CASSHGPTGGFSSGYTF	TGTGCCAGCAGCCACGGGCCGACAGGGGGCTTTTCTAGTGGCTACACCTTC
.	TRBV29-1	.	TRBJ2-5	CSAGRSETQYF	TGCAGCGCCGGTAGATCCGAGACCCAGTACTTC